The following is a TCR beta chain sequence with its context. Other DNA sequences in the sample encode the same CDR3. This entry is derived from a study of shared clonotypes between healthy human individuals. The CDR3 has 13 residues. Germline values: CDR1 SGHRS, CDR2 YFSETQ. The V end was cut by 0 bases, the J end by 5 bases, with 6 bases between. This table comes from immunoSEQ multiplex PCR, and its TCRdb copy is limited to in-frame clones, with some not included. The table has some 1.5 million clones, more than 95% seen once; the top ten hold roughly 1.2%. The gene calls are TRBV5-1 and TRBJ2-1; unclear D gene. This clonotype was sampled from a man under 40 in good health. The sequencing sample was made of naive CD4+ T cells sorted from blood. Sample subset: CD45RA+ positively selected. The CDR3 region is CASSLGPNNEQFF. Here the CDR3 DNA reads TGCGCCAGCAGCTTGGGGCCAAACAATGAGCAGTTCTTC. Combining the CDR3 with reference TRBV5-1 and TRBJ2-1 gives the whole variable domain KAGVTQTPRYLIKTRGQQVTLSCSPISGHRSVSWYQQTPGQGLQFLFEYFSETQRNKGNFPGRFSGRQFSNSRSEMNVSTLELGDSALYLCASSLGPNNEQFFGPGTRLTVL.